These 23 T cell receptor beta chains came from one sample sequenced in a study of OX40 agonist ivuxolimab in advanced cancers. The receptor library was made with the immunoSEQ multiplex PCR assay. Imported from immuneACCESS, the table was reduced by TCRdb to in-frame sequences with V and J called. These copies leave out some clones; in studies compared against another copy, an unresolved V gene accounts for under half, and the cause of the remainder is not known. The sample has 60,000 or so clones on record, approximately 92% of them singletons. Approximately 23% of the sample lies in the top ten. The sequencing here drew on CD4+ or CD8+ T cells sorted from blood, taken in a trial of the OX40 agonist ivuxolimab. The receptor source for this set is an adult with an advanced solid tumor such as melanoma, head and neck, liver or kidney cancer.

The rearrangement joins TRBV30 to TRBJ1-1; D may be TRBD1 (5 bases). V lost 0 bases and J 6 bases, leaving 14 bases between the germline ends. CDR3 length: 14 residues. Germline loops: CDR1 GTSNPN, CDR2 SVGIG (reference sequence). CDR3 sequence reads: CAWSVGIKGAEAFF. DNA of the CDR3: TGTGCCTGGAGTGTCGGGATAAAAGGGGCTGAAGCTTTCTTT.

The V and J genes are TRBV28 and TRBJ1-5; TRBD1 is a possible D gene (5 bases). The CDR3 is 16 amino acids. V was clipped by 5 bases and J by 6 bases, with 20 bases between them. CDR1 and CDR2 from the germline V gene are MDHEN and SYDVKM. CDR3 sequence reads: CASSPPTERGSQPQHF. CDR3 nucleotides: TGTGCCAGCAGTCCACCGACAGAACGGGGGTCTCAGCCCCAGCATTTT.

This chain uses TRBV27 with TRBJ2-2; TRBD2 matches 8 bases. Germline loops: CDR1 MNHEY, CDR2 SMNVEV (reference sequence). With 4 bases clipped from V and 1 base from J, the junction kept 5 bases outside the gene matches. The CDR3 is 16 amino acids. The CDR3 loop is CASSSLAGLNTGELFF. CDR3 sequence (DNA): TGTGCCAGCAGTTCCTTAGCGGGACTGAACACCGGGGAGCTGTTTTTT.

The chain couples TRBV9 to TRBJ2-3; D ambiguous. CDR1 and CDR2 from the germline V gene are SGDLS and YYNGEE. V shed 3 bases and J shed 2 bases, with 13 bases lying between them. This CDR3 contains 15 residues. The CDR3 protein is CASSATLRFTDTQYF. In DNA, the CDR3 is TGTGCCAGCAGCGCGACCCTTAGATTCACAGATACGCAGTATTTT.

V gene TRBV6-5 combines with J gene TRBJ1-1; D is uncertain. V was clipped by 0 bases and J by 0 bases, with 8 bases between them. Germline V gives CDR1 MNHEY, CDR2 SVGAGI. The CDR3 spans 15 residues. CDR3 loop: CASSYSLIMNTEAFF. Here the CDR3 DNA reads TGTGCCAGCAGTTACTCGCTGATTATGAACACTGAAGCTTTCTTT.

This chain connects TRBV4-2 to TRBJ1-5; D is perhaps TRBD1 (5 bases). The CDR3 spans 15 residues. The germline V and J ends were trimmed by 0 bases and 2 bases, with 8 bases remaining between them. Germline V gives CDR1 LGHNA, CDR2 YNFKEQ. The CDR3, as DNA: TGTGCCAGCAGCCAAGATTTGGGGGGCAATCAGCCCCAGCATTTT. It yields the protein CASSQDLGGNQPQHF.

The chain employs TRBV11-3 and TRBJ1-1; no firm D call. This CDR3 region has 14 residues. The germline V and J ends were trimmed by 1 base and 4 bases, with 10 bases remaining between them. CDR1 and CDR2 (germline): SGHNT, YENEEA. This chain's CDR3 is CASSLGRQLTEAFF. CDR3 nucleotides: TGTGCCAGCAGCTTAGGTCGGCAGCTCACTGAAGCTTTCTTT.

The chain carries TRBV6-5 and TRBJ1-2, with 7 bases that match TRBD1. CDR3 size: 13 residues. CDR1 is MNHEY, CDR2 SVGAGI, per germline. The junction had 5 bases not matched to a gene; V was cut back by 2 bases and J by 8 bases. CDR3 sequence reads: CASSYGTGEGYTF. The CDR3 nucleotides read TGTGCCAGCAGTTACGGAACAGGGGAGGGCTACACCTTC.

The J gene is TRBJ1-1, the V gene TRBV25-1; a weak D match, TRBD1 (5 bases). The CDR3 contains 15 residues. Deletions cut 1 base from V and 0 bases from J, with 9 bases between. Germline V gene lookup returns CDR1 MGHDK and CDR2 SYGVNS. The CDR3 is CASSEFRGLNTEAFF. CDR3 DNA sequence: TGTGCCAGCAGTGAATTTAGGGGCCTGAACACTGAAGCTTTCTTT.

This clone has a single count. V gene TRBV6-6 combines with J gene TRBJ1-2, with D uncertain. In germline, CDR1 is MNHNY, CDR2 SVGAGI (reference sequence). This CDR3 has 15 amino acids. V was pared by 2 bases and J by 7 bases, with 17 bases between. The CDR3 sequence: CASSYASDRTAGYTF. CDR3 nucleotide sequence: TGTGCCAGCAGTTACGCTTCGGACCGTACCGCTGGCTACACCTTC.

V gene TRBV6-6 combines with J gene TRBJ1-3; D is perhaps TRBD1 (5 bases). With 4 bases removed from V and 3 bases from J, the gap between germline ends came to 13 bases. The CDR3 has 15 amino acids. CDR1 is MNHNY and CDR2 is SVGAGI in the germline V gene (reference sequence). The CDR3 region is CASSSLPGGGNTIYF. The DNA for the CDR3 is TGTGCCAGCAGTTCCCTCCCGGGGGGTGGAAACACCATATATTTT.

The chain links TRBV4-3 to TRBJ2-7, with a weak D call TRBD1 (6 bases). Germline assignment: CDR1 LGHNA and CDR2 YSLEER. This CDR3 is built from 13 residues. Trimming cost V 4 bases and J 1 base, with 8 bases left between them. CDR3 sequence (DNA): TGCGCCAGCAGCCCAGGGGTTTCCTACGAGCAGTACTTC. Its protein product is CASSPGVSYEQYF.

The chain carries TRBV7-2 and TRBJ1-5; 7 positions agree with TRBD1. Looked up from germline, CDR1 is SGHTA and CDR2 is FQGNSA. CDR3 size: 14 residues. With 6 bases clipped from V and 6 bases from J, the junction kept 8 bases outside the gene matches. CDR3: CASSDTGAGQPQHF. In nucleotides, the CDR3 is TGTGCCAGCAGTGATACAGGGGCAGGTCAGCCCCAGCATTTT. Full variable domain (remainder filled in from reference TRBV7-2 and TRBJ1-5): GAGVSQSPSNKVTEKGKDVELRCDPISGHTALYWYRQSLGQGLEFLIYFQGNSAPDKSGLPSDRFSAERTGGSVSTLTIQRTQQEDSAVYLCASSDTGAGQPQHFGDGTRLSIL.

The chain employs TRBV4-3 and TRBJ2-5, with 7 bases identical to TRBD1. There are 18 residues in the CDR3. The junction had 16 bases not matched to a gene; V was cut back by 4 bases and J by 2 bases. Germline values: CDR1 LGHNA, CDR2 YSLEER. CDR3 nucleotides: TGCGCCAGCAGCCTCGGACAAGGGGGCGGAATCCCGCAAGAGACCCAGTACTTC. Translated, it gives CASSLGQGGGIPQETQYF.

The chain carries TRBV27 and TRBJ1-2, with unresolved D. Germline values: CDR1 MNHEY, CDR2 SMNVEV (reference sequence). The CDR3 length is 13 residues. With 5 bases removed from V and 4 bases from J, the gap between germline ends came to 11 bases. The CDR3 loop is CASSITSSYGYTF. The CDR3 DNA reads as TGTGCCAGCAGTATAACAAGCTCCTATGGCTACACCTTC.

The rearrangement links TRBV7-3 to TRBJ1-6; possible D gene TRBD1, 6 bases. This CDR3 spans 15 amino acids. Trimming left V 2 bases short and J 7 bases short, with 12 bases between. CDR1 is SGHTA and CDR2 is FQGTGA in the germline V gene. The CDR3 region is CASSLVGGQNSPLHF. In DNA, the CDR3 is TGTGCCAGCAGCTTAGTCGGGGGGCAGAATTCACCCCTCCACTTT.

V usage is TRBV7-8 and J usage is TRBJ2-7, with D unclear. V dropped 3 bases and J dropped 2 bases, with 2 bases sitting between them. Per the germline V gene, CDR1 is SGHVS and CDR2 is FQNEAQ. The CDR3 consists of 11 residues. CDR3 DNA: TGTGCCAGCAGCTTTACCTACGAGCAGTACTTC. This translates into CASSFTYEQYF.

Only one count was recorded for this clone. The chain is built from TRBV30 and TRBJ1-3, with D possibly TRBD1 on 5 matching bases. CDR3 length: 13 residues. V lost 5 bases, J lost 4 bases, and 12 bases lay in between. Germline V gene sequence: CDR1 GTSNPN, CDR2 SVGIG (reference sequence). The CDR3 is CAWFGGFGNTIYF. CDR3 in DNA: TGTGCCTGGTTTGGGGGGTTCGGAAACACCATATATTTT.

V gene TRBV15 combines with J gene TRBJ1-1, with 7 positions matching TRBD1. The CDR3 has 16 amino acids. CDR1 is LNHNV and CDR2 is YYDKDF in the germline V gene (reference sequence). J was trimmed by 2 bases and V by 1 base; bases with no gene match: 7. This chain's CDR3 is CATSRGLGTDNTEAFF. The CDR3 region has the DNA TGTGCCACCAGCAGAGGCCTCGGGACAGATAACACTGAAGCTTTCTTT.

The chain couples TRBV5-1 to TRBJ2-7; 9 bases map to TRBD1. Unmatched junction bases numbered 5, after V lost 4 bases and J lost 6 bases. The CDR3 spans 13 residues. Germline CDR1 is SGHRS and CDR2 is YFSETQ. Here the CDR3 DNA reads TGCGCCAGCAGCCCCGGACAGGGGCTCGAGCAGTACGTC. Amino acids: CASSPGQGLEQYV.

The chain employs TRBV28 and TRBJ2-2, with D perhaps assigned TRBD1 or TRBD2 (6 bases each). V was pared by 3 bases and J by 3 bases, with 20 bases between. The CDR3 has 18 residues. Germline assignment: CDR1 MDHEN and CDR2 SYDVKM. The CDR3 loop reads CASSFGEMYREDTGELFF. The CDR3, as DNA: TGTGCCAGCAGTTTCGGCGAAATGTACAGGGAGGACACCGGGGAGCTGTTTTTT.

This clone was seen just once. CDR3 DNA: TGTGCCAGCAGTTTCCAAGCGGGAGGGCCTTTCTACGAGCAGTACGTC. Its protein product is CASSFQAGGPFYEQYV. V is TRBV6-5 and J is TRBJ2-7; 10 positions agree with TRBD2. V was pared by 4 bases and J by 3 bases, with 9 bases of the junction left unmatched. Germline assignment: CDR1 MNHEY and CDR2 SVGAGI. This CDR3 has 16 residues.

The chain combines TRBV11-2 with TRBJ2-1; TRBD2 matches 12 bases. CDR1 and CDR2 from the germline V gene are SGHAT and FQNNGV. The CDR3 is 16 amino acids. Germline trimming cut 5 bases from V and 10 bases from J; bases unmatched to any gene: 12. The CDR3: CASSTGASGRAREQFF. DNA of the CDR3: TGTGCCAGCAGCACAGGGGCTAGCGGGAGGGCCCGGGAGCAGTTCTTC.